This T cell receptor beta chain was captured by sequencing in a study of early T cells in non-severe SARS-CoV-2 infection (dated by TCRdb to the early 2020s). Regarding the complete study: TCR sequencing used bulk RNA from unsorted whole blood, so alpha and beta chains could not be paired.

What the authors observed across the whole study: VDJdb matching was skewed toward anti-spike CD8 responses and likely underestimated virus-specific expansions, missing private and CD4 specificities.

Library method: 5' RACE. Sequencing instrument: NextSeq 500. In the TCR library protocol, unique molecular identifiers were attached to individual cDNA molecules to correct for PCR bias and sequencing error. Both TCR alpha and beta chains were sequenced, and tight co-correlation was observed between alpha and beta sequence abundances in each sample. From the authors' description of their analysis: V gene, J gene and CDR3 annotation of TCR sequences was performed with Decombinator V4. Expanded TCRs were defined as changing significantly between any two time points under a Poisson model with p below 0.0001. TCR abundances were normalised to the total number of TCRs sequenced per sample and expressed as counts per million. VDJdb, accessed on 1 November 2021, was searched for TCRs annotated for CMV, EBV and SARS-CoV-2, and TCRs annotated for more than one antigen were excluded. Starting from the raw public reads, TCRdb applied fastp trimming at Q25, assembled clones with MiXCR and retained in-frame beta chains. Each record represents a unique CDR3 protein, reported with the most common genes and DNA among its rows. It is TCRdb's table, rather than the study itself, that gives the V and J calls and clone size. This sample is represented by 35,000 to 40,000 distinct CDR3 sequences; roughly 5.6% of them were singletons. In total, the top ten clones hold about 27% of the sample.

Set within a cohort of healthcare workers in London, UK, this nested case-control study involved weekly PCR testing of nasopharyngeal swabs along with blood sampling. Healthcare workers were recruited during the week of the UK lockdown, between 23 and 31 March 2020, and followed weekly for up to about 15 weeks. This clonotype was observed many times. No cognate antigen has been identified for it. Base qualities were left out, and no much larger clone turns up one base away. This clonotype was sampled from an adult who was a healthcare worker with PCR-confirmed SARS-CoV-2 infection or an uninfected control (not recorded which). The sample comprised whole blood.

The nucleotides are TGTGCCAGCAGTCCAGGAAGGACGGTCACCGGGGAGCTGTTTTTT. This is translated as CASSPGRTVTGELFF. The V gene is TRBV6-6 and the J gene is TRBJ2-2; no D gene can be assigned with confidence. The CDR3 runs 15 residues from the cysteine to the phenylalanine. The CDR3 DNA has 45 bases and is translated from base 1. The germline ends are 14 bases apart after V is trimmed by 5 bases and J by 4 bases. CDR1 and CDR2 (MNHNY, SVGAGI) derive from the germline V gene (reference sequence).